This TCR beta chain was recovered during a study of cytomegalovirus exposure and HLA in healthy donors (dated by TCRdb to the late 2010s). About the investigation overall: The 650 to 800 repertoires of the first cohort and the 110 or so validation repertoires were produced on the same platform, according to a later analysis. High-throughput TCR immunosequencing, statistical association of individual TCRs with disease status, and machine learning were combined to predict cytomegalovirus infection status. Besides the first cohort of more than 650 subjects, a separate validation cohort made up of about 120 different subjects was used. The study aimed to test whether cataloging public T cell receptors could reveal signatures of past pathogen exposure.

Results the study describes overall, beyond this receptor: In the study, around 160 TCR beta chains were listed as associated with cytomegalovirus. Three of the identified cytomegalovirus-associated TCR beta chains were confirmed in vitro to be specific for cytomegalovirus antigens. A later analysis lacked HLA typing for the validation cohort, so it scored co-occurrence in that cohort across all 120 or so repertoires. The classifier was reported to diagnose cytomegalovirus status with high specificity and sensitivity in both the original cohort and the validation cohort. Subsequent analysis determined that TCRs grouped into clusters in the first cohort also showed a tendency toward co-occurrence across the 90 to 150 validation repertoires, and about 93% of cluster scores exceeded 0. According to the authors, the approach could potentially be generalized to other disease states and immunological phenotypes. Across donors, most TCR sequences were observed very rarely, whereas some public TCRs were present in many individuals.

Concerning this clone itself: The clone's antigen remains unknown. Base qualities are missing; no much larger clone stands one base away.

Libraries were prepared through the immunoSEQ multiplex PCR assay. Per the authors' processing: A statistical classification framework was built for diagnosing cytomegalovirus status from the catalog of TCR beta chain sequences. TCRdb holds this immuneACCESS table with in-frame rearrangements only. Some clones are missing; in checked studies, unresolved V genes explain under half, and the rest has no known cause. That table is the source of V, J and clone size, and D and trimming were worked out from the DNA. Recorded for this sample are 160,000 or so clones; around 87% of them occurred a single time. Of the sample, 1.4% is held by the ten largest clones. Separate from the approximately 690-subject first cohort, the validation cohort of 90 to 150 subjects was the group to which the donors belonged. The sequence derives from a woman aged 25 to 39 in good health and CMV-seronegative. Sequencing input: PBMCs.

CDR3 region: CASSASDRLNTEAFF. The bases read TGTGCCAGCAGCGCTTCGGACAGACTGAACACTGAAGCTTTCTTT. The rearranged chain carries TRBV9 and TRBJ1-1; a tentative D match to TRBD1 spans 6 bases. V gives up 3 bases and J gives up 0 bases, and the segment between their germline ends measures 12 bases. As encoded in the germline V gene, CDR1 is SGDLS while CDR2 is YYNGEE. From the cysteine up to the phenylalanine, the CDR3 has a length of 15 residues. The read is trimmed to its CDR3 DNA, 45 bases read in frame from base 1.